These 13 T cell receptor beta chains came from one sample sequenced in a study of T cell changes during pregnancy in multiple sclerosis. This table comes from immunoSEQ multiplex PCR, and its TCRdb copy is limited to in-frame clones, with some not included. The sample lists over 90,000 clones; over 75% were seen once. Sequenced material: peripheral blood, taken in the second trimester of pregnancy. The receptors here all came from a female donor in good health, enrolled as a control in a pregnancy study.

This clone was observed once. The chain is built from TRBV6-5 and TRBJ1-1; D uncertain. The CDR3 is made up of 14 amino acids. Germline V gene lookup returns CDR1 MNHEY and CDR2 SVGAGI. Trimming removed 4 bases from V and 3 bases from J, with 12 bases in between. The CDR3, as DNA: TGTGCCAGCAGTTCCCCCCGGGTTCACACTGAAGCTTTCTTT. It translates to CASSSPRVHTEAFF.

This chain links TRBV2 with TRBJ2-3, with 8 bases fitting TRBD2. The CDR3 has 14 amino acids. J gave up 2 bases and V 10 bases, and 8 bases lay outside the gene matches. Germline assignment: CDR1 SNHLY and CDR2 FYNNEI. The CDR3 DNA reads TGTGCCACGGGACTAGTTGCTAACACAGATACGCAGTATTTT. This codes for CATGLVANTDTQYF.

In this sample, this clone turned up once. The chain recombines TRBV15 with TRBJ1-5, with D tentatively TRBD1 (6 bases). CDR3 size: 18 residues. CDR1 LNHNV and CDR2 YYDKDF come from the germline V gene (reference sequence). Trimming took 3 bases from V and 2 from J, leaving 20 bases between them. The CDR3 bases are TGTGCCACCAGCAGGACGACAGGTGACGGGCTTGGCAATCAGCCCCAGCATTTT. As protein: CATSRTTGDGLGNQPQHF.

The sample holds a few counts of this clone. V and J are TRBV18 and TRBJ2-7; 7 nucleotides line up with TRBD1. Germline assignment: CDR1 KGHSH and CDR2 LQKENI. CDR3 length: 14 residues. Germline trimming cut 3 bases from V and 1 base from J; bases unmatched to any gene: 3. The CDR3 loop is CASSPPGQSYEQYF. DNA for the CDR3: TGTGCCAGCTCACCCCCGGGACAGTCCTACGAGCAGTACTTC.

The chain combines TRBV23-1 with TRBJ2-2, with 9 bases aligning to TRBD1. TRBV23-1 is assigned to the ORF class and has an uncertain function. The CDR3 totals 18 residues. Unmatched junction bases numbered 14, after V lost 3 bases and J lost 6 bases. The CDR3 region has the DNA TGCGCCAGCAGTCACAAGGACAGGGGAGGAGTGACACCCGGGGAGCTGTTTTTT. It translates to CASSHKDRGGVTPGELFF.

This chain joins TRBV7-7 and TRBJ1-1, with TRBD1 as a possible D gene (6 bases). This CDR3 has 16 amino acids. V was trimmed by 5 bases and J by 0 bases, leaving 16 bases between them. Germline values: CDR1 SSHAT, CDR2 FNYEAQ (reference sequence). Here the CDR3 reads CASSKHRVGMNTEAFF. CDR3 nucleotide sequence: TGTGCCAGCAGCAAACACAGGGTGGGAATGAACACTGAAGCTTTCTTT.

The rearrangement joins TRBV5-1 to TRBJ1-2; a weak D match, TRBD1 (5 bases). The germline V and J ends were trimmed by 4 bases and 4 bases, with 14 bases remaining between them. CDR3 length equals 14 residues. Germline V gene lookup returns CDR1 SGHRS and CDR2 YFSETQ. CDR3 in amino acids: CASSGGTDTYGYTF. In DNA form, the CDR3 reads TGCGCCAGCAGCGGCGGGACCGATACCTATGGCTACACCTTC.

The J gene is TRBJ1-2, the V gene TRBV4-1, with D possibly TRBD1 on 5 matching bases. CDR3 size: 13 residues. CDR1 is MGHRA and CDR2 is YSYEKL in the germline V gene. The V and J ends lost 5 bases and 8 bases respectively, with 15 bases between them. CDR3 sequence: CASSSTGEGGYTF. The CDR3 coding sequence is TGCGCCAGCAGCTCGACGGGGGAAGGAGGCTACACCTTC.

V gene TRBV6-6 combines with J gene TRBJ1-5; D is undetermined. This CDR3 spans 12 amino acids. Trimming cost V 4 bases and J 7 bases, with 8 bases left between them. Germline CDR1 reads MNHNY; CDR2 reads SVGAGI (reference sequence). The chain's CDR3 is CASSFPRQPQHF. CDR3 sequence (DNA): TGTGCCAGCAGTTTCCCACGGCAGCCCCAGCATTTT.

V is TRBV6-5 and J is TRBJ1-3; D not certain. The CDR3 contains 15 residues. Per germline, CDR1 MNHEY and CDR2 SVGAGI. Trimming took 8 bases from V and 4 from J, leaving 18 bases between them. CDR3 sequence reads: CASREGPLEGNTIYF. Written as DNA, the CDR3 is TGTGCCAGCCGGGAAGGTCCCCTCGAAGGAAACACCATATATTTT.

J is TRBJ1-2 and V is TRBV28; D not resolved. This CDR3 spans 13 amino acids. Trimming left V 3 bases short and J 2 bases short, with 7 bases between. CDR1 is MDHEN and CDR2 is SYDVKM in the germline V gene. CDR3 amino acids: CASSFPGNYGYTF. For the CDR3, the DNA is TGTGCCAGCAGTTTCCCGGGAAACTATGGCTACACCTTC.

This clone occurred a few times. The chain couples TRBV5-1 to TRBJ1-3; D unresolved. Germline values: CDR1 SGHRS, CDR2 YFSETQ. This CDR3 contains 13 residues. V was trimmed by 7 bases and J by 4 bases, leaving 12 bases between them. CDR3 in DNA: TGCGCCAGCGCACTACGGGGAGGAAACACCATATATTTT. Amino acids: CASALRGGNTIYF.

The sample holds one count of this clone. The rearrangement links TRBV19 to TRBJ1-1; D unclear. Germline V CDR1 and CDR2: LNHDA, SQIVND (reference sequence). CDR3 length: 13 residues. V lost 3 bases and J lost 7, with 12 bases in between. For the CDR3, the DNA is TGTGCCAGTAGTATCCTTGCAGGCCTTGAAGCTTTCTTT. Translating gives CASSILAGLEAFF.